Listed below are T cell receptor beta chains from one sample, sequenced in a study of blood T cell repertoires in COVID-19. Only in-frame clones appear in the TCRdb table, and some are missing; sequencing was by immunoSEQ multiplex PCR. The table lists around 140,000 clones, 75% to 80% of them singletons, with around 3.2% in the top ten. The specimen was PBMCs or T cells enriched from blood (not recorded which). These receptors were taken from a woman between 45 and 60 years old who had recovered from COVID-19. The CDR3 runs from the conserved cysteine through the conserved F or W. The D gene is left open where the match is weak. Size is omitted from some rows. Given values are once, few, many or a class for expanded clones.

>TRBV5-8|TRBJ2-7|.|.
TGTGCCAGCAGCTTGACAGTTGCTTCCTACGAGCAGTACTTC
CASSLTVASYEQYF
>TRBV5-4|TRBJ2-3|TRBD2|few
TGTGCCAGCAGCTTGGTGGTTACGGGACTAGGAACAGATACGCAGTATTTT
CASSLVVTGLGTDTQYF
>TRBV2|TRBJ1-4|.|.
TGTGCCAGCAGTCTATCTGAAAAACTGTTTTTT
CASSLSEKLFF
>TRBV5-1|TRBJ1-4|TRBD1|.
TGCGCCAGCAGCTTCGGGACAGGGGGAGGTGAAAAACTGTTTTTT
CASSFGTGGGEKLFF
>TRBV28|TRBJ2-4|TRBD2|.
TGTGCCAGCAGTAACTCGGCGGGGGAGATTCAGTACTTC
CASSNSAGEIQYF
>TRBV27|TRBJ1-4|.|.
TGTGCCAGCAGTTTAATCGGTGCAACTAATGAAAAACTGTTTTTT
CASSLIGATNEKLFF
>TRBV6-5|TRBJ2-7|TRBD2|.
TGTGCCAGCAGTTACTGGACTAGCGGGAGCGAGCAGTACTTC
CASSYWTSGSEQYF
>TRBV3-1/TRBV3-2|TRBJ1-4|.|.
TGTGCCAGCAGCCAACCTGGACTTATAGCTAATGAAAAACTGTTTTTT
CASSQPGLIANEKLFF
>TRBV10-3|TRBJ2-2|.|.
TGTGCCATCAGTGCATCAGGGCCTACGAACACCGGGGAGCTGTTTTTT
CAISASGPTNTGELFF
>TRBV9|TRBJ1-6|TRBD1|.
TGTGCCAGCAGCGCCACAGGGGTCTATAATTCACCCCTCCACTTT
CASSATGVYNSPLHF
>TRBV18|TRBJ1-3|.|once
TGTGCCAGCTCCCCGTCGGGAGGAAACACCATATATTTT
CASSPSGGNTIYF
>TRBV11-2|TRBJ2-7|TRBD1|.
TGTGCCAGCAGCTTAGAGTGGGGACAGACCTACGAGCAGTACTTC
CASSLEWGQTYEQYF
>TRBV24-1|TRBJ2-1|.|.
TGTGCCACCAGTGATTCCCCCCCCCGGGACTTCTCCTACAATGAGCAGTTCTTC
CATSDSPPRDFSYNEQFF
>TRBV6-1|TRBJ1-2|.|.
TGTGCCAGCAGTGAAGCGTCGGGGTCTGGCTACACCTTC
CASSEASGSGYTF
>TRBV30|TRBJ1-3|.|.
TGTGCCTGGGGACTAGGGACTGGAAACACCATATATTTT
CAWGLGTGNTIYF
>TRBV29-1|TRBJ1-2|.|.
TGCAGCGTCGCCAAGGGAGGGTTGGGCTACACCTTC
CSVAKGGLGYTF
>TRBV5-6|TRBJ2-7|TRBD1|.
TGTGCCAGCAGCTTACAGGGGGGCTACGAGCAGTACTTC
CASSLQGGYEQYF
>TRBV11-2|TRBJ2-5|.|.
TGTGCCAGCAGCTTTGGGGTGGGGGGAAAAGAGACCCAGTACTTC
CASSFGVGGKETQYF
>TRBV3-1/TRBV3-2|TRBJ2-1|.|.
TGTGCCAGCAGCCACCCTAGCATCAAGGGTGAGCAGTTCTTC
CASSHPSIKGEQFF
>TRBV27|TRBJ1-2|.|few
TGTGCCAGCAGTTTATTCCAGGGGCATGGCTACACCTTC
CASSLFQGHGYTF
>TRBV27|TRBJ1-5|TRBD1|.
TGTGCCAGCAGGGGACAGCATCGTTTT
CASRGQHRF
>TRBV3-1/TRBV3-2|TRBJ2-3|TRBD2|.
TGTGCCAGCAGCCAAGTCAATAGCGGGGGGGCGACAGATACGCAGTATTTT
CASSQVNSGGATDTQYF
>TRBV5-1|TRBJ2-1|TRBD2|.
TGCGCCAGCAGACTAGCGGGGGCCGGTTACAATGAGCAGTTCTTC
CASRLAGAGYNEQFF
>TRBV6-5|TRBJ1-1|TRBD1|.
TGTGCCAGCAGTTACGCTCAGGGGGCGCACACTGAAGCTTTCTTT
CASSYAQGAHTEAFF
>TRBV19|TRBJ1-1|TRBD1|.
TGTGCCAGTAGTCCCGCGGACAGGGTGACTGAAGCTTTCTTT
CASSPADRVTEAFF
>TRBV7-8|TRBJ2-1|.|.
TGTGCCAGCAGTTACTACCGGGAGACTCAGAGCTCCTACAATGAGCAGTTCTTC
CASSYYRETQSSYNEQFF
>TRBV27|TRBJ1-2|.|.
TGTGCCAGCAGTGAGAACACATCTGGGCGCTATGGCTACACCTTC
CASSENTSGRYGYTF
>TRBV10-1|TRBJ2-7|TRBD2|.
TGCGCCAGCAGTGAGTCTCGCGGGAGGAGGTCCCACGAGCAGTACTTC
CASSESRGRRSHEQYF
>TRBV12-3/TRBV12-4|TRBJ1-2|.|.
TGTGCCAGCAGTAATGACAATAACTATGGCTACACCTTC
CASSNDNNYGYTF
>TRBV5-6|TRBJ1-5|.|.
TGTGCCAGCAGCCACGGTCCAATTCTAGATTTTTATAGCAATCAGCCCCAGCATTTT
CASSHGPILDFYSNQPQHF
>TRBV6-5|TRBJ1-6|TRBD1|.
TGTGCCAGCAGTTCGTACAGGGGGCGAGATTCACCCCTCCACTTT
CASSSYRGRDSPLHF
>TRBV30|TRBJ2-7|TRBD1|.
TGTGCCTGGAGTGCAGGCCTCTCGGGACAGGGATACGAGCAGTACTTC
CAWSAGLSGQGYEQYF
>TRBV18|TRBJ1-1|TRBD1|.
TGTGCCAGCTCACCGGGACAGGGCTTTCTTGAAGCTTTCTTT
CASSPGQGFLEAFF
>TRBV6-1|TRBJ1-2|.|.
TGTGCCAGCAGTGAGAGTTTACTGGACTATGGCTACACCTTC
CASSESLLDYGYTF
>TRBV10-3|TRBJ1-2|.|.
TGTGCCATCAGTGAGCAGGGATCTAACTATGGCTACACCTTC
CAISEQGSNYGYTF
>TRBV19|TRBJ2-3|.|.
TGTGCCAGTACGGCCGGTCCCAGGACGCAGTATTTT
CASTAGPRTQYF
>TRBV6-5|TRBJ2-5|.|.
TGTGCCAGCAGAAAAGGGGTGGTCCAAGAGACCCAGTACTTC
CASRKGVVQETQYF
>TRBV5-1|TRBJ2-7|.|.
TGCGCCAGCAGCTTGGCAGGGGACGAGCAGTACTTC
CASSLAGDEQYF
>TRBV30|TRBJ1-3|.|.
TGTGCCTGGACTGAGGGGGAAATGACTGGAAACACCATATATTTT
CAWTEGEMTGNTIYF
>TRBV21-1|TRBJ2-7|.|.
TGTGCCAGCAGCAAAGACCCAAGGGGACTAGCGGGTAGCTCCTACGAGCAGTACTTC
CASSKDPRGLAGSSYEQYF
>TRBV5-1|TRBJ2-5|TRBD2|few
TGCGCCAGCAGCTCCGGGACTAGCGTGGGGGCGGGGACCCAGTACTTC
CASSSGTSVGAGTQYF